This T cell receptor beta chain was documented in a study of blood T cell repertoires in COVID-19. Study in general: Samples came from the United States, Italy and Spain, spanning acute and convalescent COVID-19. The analysed material was cDNA or gDNA that came from T cells, B-cell-depleted T cells, or PBMCs.

Patients from Seattle were sampled longitudinally, starting during active infection. Under the authors' procedure: Cell counts per sample came from amplifying reference gene primers. This table comes from immunoSEQ multiplex PCR, and its TCRdb copy is limited to in-frame clones, with some not included. Clonal size and the V and J genes are those of that table, whereas D and trimming came from the DNA. The sample lists hundreds of thousands of clones, around 87% occurring once. The germline CDR1 and CDR2 sequences are SGHAT and FQNNGV. CDR3 length: 13 residues. The V segment lost 3 bases and the J segment 6 bases; nucleotides outside the gene matches: 4.

This TCR was recovered from a woman aged 45-65 years with COVID-19, enrolled during active disease. The sample comprised peripheral blood. The J gene is TRBJ1-2, the V gene TRBV11-2; 7 bases align to TRBD1. The CDR3 protein is CASSFSGTDGYTF. CDR3 nucleotides: TGTGCCAGCAGCTTCTCAGGGACAGATGGCTACACCTTC.